Detailed here is one TCR beta chain. Time point indicated: pretreatment peripheral blood. This entry belongs to a study of PD-L1 blockade in urothelial cancer. TCRdb keeps only in-frame clones here, not all; method: immunoSEQ multiplex PCR. The data contain tens of thousands of clones, more than 75% of them singletons. Per germline, CDR1 KGHSH and CDR2 LQKENI. This CDR3 is 15 amino acids long. With V trimmed by 4 bases and J by 9 bases, 9 bases remained unmatched. The material was PBMCs, obtained around atezolizumab (anti-PD-L1) treatment. The V and J genes are TRBV18 and TRBJ1-5, with 10 bases aligning to TRBD1. The TCR was taken from a man between 60 and 75 years old with urothelial cancer. The CDR3 sequence: CASSQGTGVRGPQHF. In DNA, the CDR3 is TGTGCCAGCTCACAGGGGACAGGGGTACGGGGGCCCCAGCATTTT.